The 10 T cell receptor beta chains below were found in one sample sequenced in a study of identical twins. MiXCR, applied by TCRdb to the 5' RACE reads, yields one record per CDR3 protein. The sample has around 300,000 distinct CDR3 sequences; approximately 8% are singletons. The same sample was also studied in work on yellow fever vaccine responses in identical twins.

Sequenced sample: memory (CD45RO+) T cells sorted from blood. The receptor source for this set is a woman under 30 in good health.

This clonotype was seen repeatedly, ten times or more. The chain recombines TRBV5-1 with TRBJ1-1; D might be TRBD1 (5 bases). Per the germline V gene, CDR1 is SGHRS and CDR2 is YFSETQ. Trimming removed 4 bases at V and 1 base at J, with 14 bases between. This CDR3 is 15 amino acids long. DNA of the CDR3: TGCGCCAGCAGCGTAGCCCATGGGGGGAACACTGAAGCTTTCTTT. Translation: CASSVAHGGNTEAFF.

V is TRBV20-1 and J is TRBJ2-2; D is unresolved. From germline, CDR1 is DFQATT and CDR2 SNEGSKA (reference sequence). CDR3 length: 14 residues. With 2 bases removed from V and 2 bases from J, the gap between germline ends came to 9 bases. The CDR3 reads CSARTQKNTGELFF. CDR3 nucleotide sequence: TGCAGTGCTAGAACCCAGAAAAACACCGGGGAGCTGTTTTTT.

In this sample, this clonotype turned up many times. The chain combines TRBV5-1 with TRBJ1-2; D perhaps matches TRBD1 (5 bases). CDR3 length equals 13 residues. Germline CDR1 reads SGHRS; CDR2 reads YFSETQ. Between the trimmed V and J ends, which lost 3 bases and 4 bases, there was a span of 10 bases. The CDR3 DNA sequence: TGCGCCAGCAGCTGGGGACCGTCCTATGGCTACACCTTC. Translation gives CASSWGPSYGYTF.

This chain joins TRBV28 and TRBJ2-3, with TRBD1 identical over 10 bases. CDR3 length: 15 residues. V was clipped by 6 bases and J by 1 base; unmatched bases: 4. Per the germline V gene, CDR1 is MDHEN and CDR2 is SYDVKM. For the CDR3, the DNA is TGTGCCAGCAGCCCCGGACAGGGGGGCACAGATACGCAGTATTTT. Translation gives CASSPGQGGTDTQYF.

This clonotype showed up many times. The chain carries TRBV5-1 and TRBJ2-1, with TRBD2 matching 11 bases. The CDR3 extends over 15 amino acids. The V gene end was trimmed by 0 bases and the J gene end by 7 bases; junction bases not matched to a gene: 3. CDR1 and CDR2 (germline): SGHRS, YFSETQ. The CDR3 region is CASSLVVAGGNEQFF. In DNA, the CDR3 is TGCGCCAGCAGCTTGGTAGTAGCGGGAGGGAATGAGCAGTTCTTC. The whole variable domain, remainder taken from reference TRBV5-1 and TRBJ2-1, is KAGVTQTPRYLIKTRGQQVTLSCSPISGHRSVSWYQQTPGQGLQFLFEYFSETQRNKGNFPGRFSGRQFSNSRSEMNVSTLELGDSALYLCASSLVVAGGNEQFFGPGTRLTVL.

This clonotype came up many times. CDR3 amino acids: CASSGSGGGADTQYF. Written as DNA, the CDR3 is TGTGCCAGCAGTGGTTCAGGGGGAGGTGCAGATACGCAGTATTTT. The chain has TRBV25-1 and TRBJ2-3; possibly TRBD1 for D (7 bases). Germline assignment: CDR1 MGHDK and CDR2 SYGVNS. This CDR3 has 15 residues. V was trimmed by 4 bases and J by 4 bases, leaving 15 bases between them.

This clonotype was found many times. The V call is TRBV6-2 or TRBV6-3, the J call TRBJ2-6; no definite D call. The CDR3 length is 16 residues. Germline lookup yields CDR1 MNHEY and CDR2 SVGEGT. V was cut by 8 bases and J by 0 bases, with 14 bases left in between. In nucleotides, the CDR3 is TGTGCCAGCTCCCCCAATGAGAGCTCTGGGGCCAACGTCCTGACTTTC. It yields the protein CASSPNESSGANVLTF.

Comments on this clonotype: Compared with germline, one end of the junction differs, possibly owing to a read error. This sequence joins TRBV5-1 and TRBJ2-5, with 7 bases fitting TRBD2. The CDR3 totals 14 residues. CDR1 is SGHRS and CDR2 is YFSETQ in the germline V gene. CDR3 nucleotide sequence: TGCGCCAGCAGCTTGGAGGGTGTGCGGGAGACCCAGCACTTC. The encoded protein is CASSLEGVRETQHF.

This clonotype was counted only a few times. CDR3 DNA sequence: TGTGCCAGCAGCAGACAAGGTGAGCAGTTCTTC. It codes for CASSRQGEQFF. This chain links TRBV7-2 with TRBJ2-1; D is ambiguous. Germline CDR1 is SGHTA and CDR2 is FQGNSA. The CDR3 is 11 residues long. V lost 5 bases and J lost 9, with 8 bases in between.

The chain links TRBV2 to TRBJ2-7; 8 bases agree with TRBD1. The CDR3 covers 14 residues. From germline, CDR1 is SNHLY and CDR2 FYNNEI. The V segment lost 9 bases and the J segment 0 bases; nucleotides outside the gene matches: 7. The CDR3 loop reads CASNRDRSSYEQYF. The CDR3 DNA is TGTGCCAGTAACCGGGACAGGAGCTCCTACGAGCAGTACTTC.